The T cell receptor (beta chain) under discussion was sequenced for a study of shared clonotypes between healthy human individuals. Study in general: The study enrolled two women and three men aged 18 to 49.

The CDR3 length is 14 residues. From germline, CDR1 is SGHTA and CDR2 FQGNSA. The ends were cut back, 3 bases at V and 0 bases at J, with 8 bases in the middle. Using immunoSEQ multiplex PCR, the repertoire was profiled, and TCRdb retains in-frame clones only, with some absent. The repertoire holds a few hundred thousand clones, 70% to 80% seen once, with 12% in the top ten. In this sample, this clone is medium-sized. Other nucleotide sequences in the sample specify the same CDR3. The chain couples TRBV7-2 to TRBJ1-1, with no clear D. The sequence was collected from a woman in her forties in good health. Some clones in this sample may be carry-over from other donors' samples. The sample taken for sequencing was PBMCs. The CDR3 region has the DNA TGTGCCAGCAGCTTCGGGATGTTGAACACTGAAGCTTTCTTT. This codes for CASSFGMLNTEAFF.